This is a list of T cell receptor beta chains from one sample in a study of blood T cell repertoires in COVID-19. Produced via immunoSEQ multiplex PCR; TCRdb's table is partial and in-frame only. Here the sample spans 150,000 to 200,000 clones, about 80% being singletons. Sequenced input: peripheral blood. The receptors stem from an elderly woman with acute or convalescent COVID-19. CDR3s include the opening cysteine and the closing phenylalanine or tryptophan. A D gene is named only where the DNA matches it firmly. Rows may omit the clone size; those that give it use once, few, many or a size class.

J | size | D | V | DNA | CDR3
TRBJ2-5 | - | TRBD2 | TRBV18 | TGTGCCAGCTCACCACCGTCGCTAGCGGGAGTAGAAGAGACCCAGTACTTC | CASSPPSLAGVEETQYF
TRBJ2-1 | - | - | TRBV10-3 | TGTGCCATCAGTGGGTCCCGGCTAGGTGGCGCCGAGCAGTTCTTC | CAISGSRLGGAEQFF
TRBJ1-2 | - | - | TRBV21-1 | TGTGCCAGCAGCAGCAGGGGCCCTAACTATGGCTACACCTTC | CASSSRGPNYGYTF
TRBJ1-1 | - | - | TRBV5-1 | TGCGCCAGCAGCTCAATGGGGGGGACAGAAGCTTTCTTT | CASSSMGGTEAFF
TRBJ1-2 | - | TRBD1 | TRBV18 | TGTGCCAGCTCACAAGGGGGCAGCTATGGCTACACCTTC | CASSQGGSYGYTF
TRBJ1-5 | - | - | TRBV11-2 | TGTGCCAGCAGCTCCCAGGGGTTCAATCAGCCCCAGCATTTT | CASSSQGFNQPQHF
TRBJ1-6 | - | - | TRBV4-3 | TGCGCCAGCAGCCAAGATCTGGACAAGTCCCTCCACTTT | CASSQDLDKSLHF
TRBJ1-3 | - | - | TRBV5-4 | TGTGCCAGCAGCTTGGGGGGAGCTGGAAACACCATATATTTT | CASSLGGAGNTIYF
TRBJ2-1 | - | - | TRBV27 | TGTGCCAGCAGCTGGGCCGCGAACTCCTACAATGAGCAGTTCTTC | CASSWAANSYNEQFF
TRBJ2-1 | - | TRBD1 | TRBV7-9 | TGTGCCAGCAGGAGACACGGGACAGGGGGCAATGAGCAGTTCTTC | CASRRHGTGGNEQFF
TRBJ1-5 | - | TRBD1 | TRBV6-5 | TGTGCCAGCAGTTCGGGACAGGGCAGGCAGCCCCAGCATTTT | CASSSGQGRQPQHF
TRBJ2-5 | once | TRBD1 | TRBV2 | TGTGCCAGCATGGGACAGACCCAAGAGACCCAGTACTTC | CASMGQTQETQYF
TRBJ1-5 | few | TRBD1 | TRBV25-1 | TGTGCCAGCAGTCCATTAGGGACAGGGGATCAGCCCCAGCATTTT | CASSPLGTGDQPQHF
TRBJ1-1 | - | TRBD1 | TRBV30 | TGTGCCTGGTGGACAGGGAACACTGAAGCTTTCTTT | CAWWTGNTEAFF
TRBJ2-6 | - | - | TRBV23-1 | TGCGCCAGCAGCCTCCGACCCGGGGGAAAAGGCTCTGGGGCCAACGTCCTGACTTTC | CASSLRPGGKGSGANVLTF
TRBJ2-5 | - | - | TRBV6-4 | TGTGCCAGCAGTGCAAACAGGTTGGAGACCCAGTACTTC | CASSANRLETQYF
TRBJ2-7 | - | - | TRBV6-2/TRBV6-3 | TGTGCCAGCAGTTACCCGGACAGCATAATATCCTACGAGCAGTACTTC | CASSYPDSIISYEQYF
TRBJ1-1 | - | - | TRBV4-3 | TGCGCCAGCAGCCTAGGGGGTGGCACTGAAGCTTTCTTT | CASSLGGGTEAFF
TRBJ2-3 | - | - | TRBV30 | TGTGCCTGGAGTATTTGGGCTAGCACAGATACGCAGTATTTT | CAWSIWASTDTQYF
TRBJ2-7 | - | - | TRBV25-1 | TGTGCCAGCAGCTCAGGGGCCGGCGAGCAGTACTTC | CASSSGAGEQYF
TRBJ1-5 | - | - | TRBV2 | TGTGCCAGCAGGCCCGACAGAGATCAGCCCCAGCATTTT | CASRPDRDQPQHF
TRBJ2-3 | - | TRBD2 | TRBV7-9 | TGTGCCAGCAGCTTCCTAGCGGGAGGCACAGATACGCAGTATTTT | CASSFLAGGTDTQYF
TRBJ2-5 | - | TRBD1 | TRBV5-1 | TGCGCCAGCAGCTCCGGACAGGGGGCGGGAGAGACCCAGTACTTC | CASSSGQGAGETQYF
TRBJ1-1 | once | TRBD1 | TRBV29-1 | TGCAGCGTGGGGACAGGGCATGGCACTGAAGCTTTCTTT | CSVGTGHGTEAFF
TRBJ2-7 | - | TRBD1 | TRBV7-9 | TGTGCCAGCAGCCGGACAGGGTCCTACGAGCAGTACTTC | CASSRTGSYEQYF
TRBJ2-3 | - | - | TRBV29-1 | TGCAGCGTTGAAAGTCGGGGGAGTGATACGCAGTATTTT | CSVESRGSDTQYF
TRBJ2-2 | - | - | TRBV5-4 | TGTGCCAGCAGCTCGGCCCAGGGTCACCCCGGGGAGCTGTTTTTT | CASSSAQGHPGELFF
TRBJ2-7 | - | - | TRBV6-5 | TGTGCCAGCAGTCCGGGGAACAGCTACGAGCAGTACTTC | CASSPGNSYEQYF
TRBJ1-5 | - | TRBD1 | TRBV6-2/TRBV6-3 | TGTGCCAGCAGTTACTTACAGGGGACACGTCAGCCCCAGCATTTT | CASSYLQGTRQPQHF
TRBJ2-5 | - | - | TRBV18 | TGTGCCAGCTCACCCCCCTCGGGGAGTGTTGGAGAGACCCAGTACTTC | CASSPPSGSVGETQYF
TRBJ1-1 | few | TRBD1 | TRBV29-1 | TGCAGCGTTGACCTTGGGACAGGGCTAATGAACACTGAAGCTTTCTTT | CSVDLGTGLMNTEAFF
TRBJ2-3 | - | TRBD2 | TRBV27 | TGTGCCAGCAGTCCAACTAGCGGTTACACAGATACGCAGTATTTT | CASSPTSGYTDTQYF
TRBJ2-1 | - | - | TRBV7-2 | TGTGCCAGCATCAGGGTCGGTTGGAATGAGCAGTTCTTC | CASIRVGWNEQFF
TRBJ1-1 | - | - | TRBV7-2 | TGTGCCAGCAGCCGGGGGCGGGGGTTTAGCACTGAAGCTTTCTTT | CASSRGRGFSTEAFF
TRBJ2-1 | - | TRBD2 | TRBV3-1/TRBV3-2 | TGTGCCAGCAGCCTGCTCCATAGACTAGCGGGATCGATGAGCTCCTACAATGAGCAGTTCTTC | CASSLLHRLAGSMSSYNEQFF
TRBJ2-1 | many | TRBD2 | TRBV5-6 | TGTGCCAGCAGCTTGCCTAGCGGGTCGAATGAGCAGTTCTTC | CASSLPSGSNEQFF
TRBJ1-1 | few | TRBD1 | TRBV4-1 | TGCGCCAGCAGCCAAGCGGACAGGGGCACTGAAGCTTTCTTT | CASSQADRGTEAFF
TRBJ2-3 | - | TRBD1 | TRBV6-5 | TGTGCCAGCAGTTCCGGACAGGGGTTCACAGATACGCAGTATTTT | CASSSGQGFTDTQYF
TRBJ1-3 | - | TRBD1 | TRBV25-1 | TGTGCCAGCACACAGGGGAATGGAAACACCATATATTTT | CASTQGNGNTIYF
TRBJ2-6 | - | - | TRBV21-1 | TGTGCCAGCAGCAAAGTTTCTAGCGAAGTTCGGGCCAACGTCCTGACTTTC | CASSKVSSEVRANVLTF
TRBJ2-1 | - | TRBD1 | TRBV2 | TGTGCCAGCAGAACCGGGACAGGGGCCACCAATGAGCAGTTCTTC | CASRTGTGATNEQFF
TRBJ2-5 | once | TRBD2 | TRBV10-3 | TGTGCCATCAGCGGACTAGCGGGCAGCCAAGAGACCCAGTACTTC | CAISGLAGSQETQYF
TRBJ2-3 | once | - | TRBV5-4 | TGTGCCAGCACCGCACAGGGTCTTACCACAGATACGCAGTATTTT | CASTAQGLTTDTQYF
TRBJ1-4 | - | TRBD1 | TRBV3-1/TRBV3-2 | TGTGCCAGCAGCCTCTCTACAGACAGGGTGGGAGAAAAACTGTTTTTT | CASSLSTDRVGEKLFF
TRBJ1-3 | - | - | TRBV19 | TGTGCCAGTAGTATAGACGAGAGAAGGAGCTCTGGAAACACCATATATTTT | CASSIDERRSSGNTIYF
TRBJ2-3 | - | TRBD2 | TRBV5-4 | TGTGCCAGCAGCATCGCCGGGACTAGCGGGAGGGCAGATACGCAGTATTTT | CASSIAGTSGRADTQYF
TRBJ1-5 | - | - | TRBV6-1 | TGTGCCAGCAGTGATCAGGGGCCCGGGAGCAATCAGCCCCAGCATTTT | CASSDQGPGSNQPQHF
TRBJ2-7 | few | TRBD2 | TRBV6-5 | TGTGCCACCAGCGATCCGGGACTAGCGACCTACGAGCAGTACTTC | CATSDPGLATYEQYF